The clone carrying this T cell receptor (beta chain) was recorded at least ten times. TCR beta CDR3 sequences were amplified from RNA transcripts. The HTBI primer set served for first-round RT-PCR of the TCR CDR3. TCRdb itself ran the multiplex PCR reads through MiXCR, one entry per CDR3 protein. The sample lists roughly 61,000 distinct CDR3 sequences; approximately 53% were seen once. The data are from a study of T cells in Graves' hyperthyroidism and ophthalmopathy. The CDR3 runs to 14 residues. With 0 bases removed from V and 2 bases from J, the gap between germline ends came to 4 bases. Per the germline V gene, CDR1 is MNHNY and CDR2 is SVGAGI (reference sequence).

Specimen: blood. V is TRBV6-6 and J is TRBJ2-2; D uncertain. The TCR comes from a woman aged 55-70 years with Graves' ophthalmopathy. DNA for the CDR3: TGTGCCAGCAGTTACTCGGGTAACACCGGGGAGCTGTTTTTT. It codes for CASSYSGNTGELFF.